Below are 16 T cell receptor beta chains sequenced from a single sample in a study of cytomegalovirus exposure and HLA in healthy donors (dated by TCRdb to the late 2010s). Receptor amplification or capture employed the immunoSEQ multiplex PCR assay. A mixture of 60 forward primers for TCR Vbeta segments and 13 reverse primers for TCR Jbeta segments was used in the multiplex PCR. TCRdb took over this immuneACCESS table, retaining in-frame rearrangements with V and J assigned. Such tables are incomplete; in checked studies, under half of the missing clones stem from an unresolved V gene, and the remainder is unexplained. The sample includes around 130,000 clones, with around 69% observed a single time. Roughly 3% of the sample is in the top ten clones. Sequencing used PBMCs. The origin of the receptors is a human donor in good health.

The V call is TRBV2, the J call TRBJ1-1; the D gene is possibly TRBD1 (5 bases). Germline V gives CDR1 SNHLY, CDR2 FYNNEI. The CDR3 sequence is 14 residues long. The V and J ends lost 5 bases and 1 base respectively, with 11 bases between them. DNA of the CDR3: TGTGCCAGCAGTCCGCAGGGTAGGAACACTGAAGCTTTCTTT. Protein sequence: CASSPQGRNTEAFF. The whole variable domain, remainder taken from reference TRBV2 and TRBJ1-1, is EPEVTQTPSHQVTQMGQEVILRCVPISNHLYFYWYRQILGQKVEFLVSFYNNEISEKSEIFDDQFSVERPDGSNFTLKIRSTKLEDSAMYFCASSPQGRNTEAFFGQGTRLTVV.

V is TRBV27 and J is TRBJ2-7; TRBD1 might be the D (5 bases). Per the germline V gene, CDR1 is MNHEY and CDR2 is SMNVEV (reference sequence). This CDR3 has 15 residues. V lost 2 bases and J 0 bases, leaving 11 bases between the germline ends. CDR3 sequence: CASSLGQGFSYEQYF. Here the CDR3 DNA reads TGTGCCAGCAGTTTAGGCCAGGGATTCTCCTACGAGCAGTACTTC.

This chain uses TRBV6-1 with TRBJ1-5; D call uncertain. Trimming stripped 6 bases from V and 0 bases from J, with 6 bases between. Germline-derived CDR1 and CDR2 are MNHNS and SASEGT. The CDR3 is made up of 13 amino acids. This CDR3 is CASRDYSNQPQHF. The CDR3, as DNA: TGTGCCAGCAGGGACTATAGCAATCAGCCCCAGCATTTT.

This chain joins TRBV27 and TRBJ2-7; 10 bases fit TRBD2. Germline CDR1 is MNHEY and CDR2 is SMNVEV (reference sequence). This CDR3 comprises 16 residues. V shed 2 bases, J shed 2 bases, and the junction held 6 bases outside the gene matches. This CDR3 reads CASSLHRTSGAYEQYF. The CDR3, as DNA: TGTGCCAGCAGTTTACATCGGACTAGCGGCGCCTACGAGCAGTACTTC.

This clone was observed a handful of times. The J gene is TRBJ1-2, the V gene TRBV5-4; no definite D call. Trimming removed 4 bases at V and 1 base at J, with 8 bases between. The CDR3 is made up of 13 amino acids. CDR1 and CDR2 (germline): SGHNT, YYREEE (reference sequence). For the CDR3, the DNA is TGTGCCAGCAGCCGCGAGGATAACTATGGCTACACCTTC. Protein sequence: CASSREDNYGYTF.

This clone was counted only a few times. The chain recombines TRBV5-5 with TRBJ1-2; D is ambiguous. V lost 0 bases and J lost 4, with 7 bases in between. CDR1 is SGHKS and CDR2 is YYEKEE in the germline V gene (reference sequence). This CDR3 has 13 residues. The CDR3 bases are TGTGCCAGCAGCTTGGGGGCTTCCTATGGCTACACCTTC. This sequence encodes CASSLGASYGYTF.

This clone was recorded only once. The V and J genes are TRBV19 and TRBJ1-5; D is possibly TRBD1 (5 bases). Trimming stripped 7 bases from V and 3 bases from J, with 16 bases between. CDR1 and CDR2 (germline): LNHDA, SQIVND (reference sequence). The CDR3 length is 15 residues. The CDR3 spells CASTLAGSPNQPQHF. CDR3 DNA sequence: TGTGCCAGTACGCTGGCAGGGTCCCCCAATCAGCCCCAGCATTTT.

The V and J genes are TRBV7-2 and TRBJ1-2; 10 bases map to TRBD1. The CDR3 consists of 17 residues. V lost 5 bases and J lost 5; bases outside the gene matches: 14. The germline CDR1 and CDR2 sequences are SGHTA and FQGNSA. The CDR3 here is CASSRALTGGFGYGYTF. The CDR3 nucleotides read TGTGCCAGCAGCCGGGCCCTGACAGGGGGCTTCGGGTATGGCTACACCTTC.

V usage is TRBV4-2 and J usage is TRBJ1-2; D ambiguous. CDR1 and CDR2 (germline): LGHNA, YNFKEQ. The CDR3 is 15 amino acids. V lost 0 bases and J 2 bases, leaving 10 bases between the germline ends. CDR3 sequence: CASSQDRDWNYGYTF. The CDR3 DNA reads TGTGCCAGCAGCCAAGATCGTGACTGGAACTATGGCTACACCTTC.

The count of this clone is one. The rearrangement links TRBV5-1 to TRBJ2-2; possible D gene TRBD2, 6 bases. The CDR3 runs 14 residues. Germline CDR1 and CDR2: SGHRS and YFSETQ. Trimming took 0 bases from V and 5 from J, leaving 8 bases between them. This chain's CDR3 is CASSLGGGTGELFF. The CDR3 bases are TGCGCCAGCAGCTTGGGGGGAGGAACCGGGGAGCTGTTTTTT.

The V gene is TRBV19, the J gene TRBJ1-5; 7 bases are shared with TRBD1. The V gene's germline CDR1 is LNHDA and CDR2 SQIVND (reference sequence). The CDR3 is made up of 18 amino acids. Germline trimming cut 4 bases from V and 4 bases from J; bases unmatched to any gene: 16. CDR3 sequence: CASSNYRGEGRGNQPQHF. In nucleotides, the CDR3 is TGTGCCAGTAGTAACTACAGGGGAGAGGGGCGTGGGAATCAGCCCCAGCATTTT. The full variable domain, its missing parts supplied by reference TRBV19 and TRBJ1-5, is DGGITQSPKYLFRKEGQNVTLSCEQNLNHDAMYWYRQDPGQGLRLIYYSQIVNDFQKGDIAEGYSVSREKKESFPLTVTSAQKNPTAFYLCASSNYRGEGRGNQPQHFGDGTRLSIL.

The table lists this clone with a few counts. The chain uses TRBV19 and TRBJ1-2, with D possibly being TRBD1 (5 bases). CDR1 LNHDA and CDR2 SQIVND come from the germline V gene (reference sequence). V was shortened by 4 bases and J by 2 bases, with 14 bases between the two germline ends. This CDR3 is 15 amino acids long. CDR3 bases: TGTGCCAGTAGTACCTCGTGGGACTCAAACTATGGCTACACCTTC. Its protein is CASSTSWDSNYGYTF. The full variable domain, rest sourced from reference TRBV19 and TRBJ1-2, is DGGITQSPKYLFRKEGQNVTLSCEQNLNHDAMYWYRQDPGQGLRLIYYSQIVNDFQKGDIAEGYSVSREKKESFPLTVTSAQKNPTAFYLCASSTSWDSNYGYTFGSGTRLTVV.

In DNA form, the CDR3 reads TGTGCCAGCAGGAGCGGGACAAAGGGCAAAAACATTCAGTACTTC. Amino acids: CASRSGTKGKNIQYF. The chain has TRBV21-1 and TRBJ2-4; TRBD2, the D gene given by the table, was not confirmed from the DNA. TRBV21-1 is deemed a pseudogene. CDR3 length equals 15 residues.

The rearrangement uses TRBV6-5 and TRBJ2-5; tentative D call: TRBD2 (6 bases). The CDR3 extends over 13 amino acids. The V end was cut by 3 bases, the J end by 6 bases, with 11 bases between. Germline V CDR1 and CDR2: MNHEY, SVGAGI. The CDR3, as DNA: TGTGCCAGCAGTTATATGGCGGGACAGACCCAGTACTTC. Protein: CASSYMAGQTQYF.

This clone was picked up a small number of times. This rearrangement joins TRBV15 to TRBJ1-1, with D unclear. The CDR3 contains 12 residues. V was cut by 5 bases and J by 5 bases, with 9 bases left in between. Germline assignment: CDR1 LNHNV and CDR2 YYDKDF (reference sequence). The CDR3 loop is CATSPPLTEAFF. The CDR3 nucleotides read TGTGCCACCAGCCCCCCCCTTACTGAAGCTTTCTTT.

The sample holds a few counts of this clone. This rearrangement joins TRBV6-5 to TRBJ1-4; D not certain. This CDR3 is 14 amino acids long. Germline CDR1 MNHEY, CDR2 SVGAGI. The V and J ends lost 2 bases and 5 bases respectively, with 9 bases between them. The CDR3 sequence: CASSYDQQNEKLFF. In DNA form, the CDR3 reads TGTGCCAGCAGTTACGACCAACAGAATGAAAAACTGTTTTTT.